This record looks at one T cell receptor (beta chain) sequence and its context. Its antigen is still unknown. The input lacks base qualities; no much larger clone sits a single base away. These data are taken from a study of blood T cells in healthy people across ages (dated by TCRdb to 2013 to 2016). At the level of the whole study: In model experiments, roughly one uniquely barcoded TCR beta cDNA molecule per two T cells was captured by template switching. The donors were divided into four age groups: young (average around 16 years), middle-aged (around 37), aged (about 56) and long-lived (82). Using deep sequencing normalized with unique cDNA molecular identifiers, the study measured how TCR beta repertoire diversity changes with age. To avoid experimental bias, donors of different ages were randomly spread across the sequencing lanes. Using the same blood draw, the study looked at two additional independent replicas of 1 million unique cDNA reads for two donors, one aged 18 to 30 and the other aged 80 or older.

The junction carries 16 bases between V and J, which are trimmed by 5 bases and 3 bases respectively. The germline V gene (reference sequence) sets CDR1 to DFQATT and CDR2 to SNEGSKA. Taken from cysteine to phenylalanine, the CDR3 has 14 residues. Only the CDR3 DNA stays, 42 bases, in frame from base 1. The paper as a whole reports these results and caveats: As age increased, observed TCR beta diversity per million T cells dropped in a roughly linear way, and a significant reduction was already evident by age about 40. Compared with the aged group, more naive CD4+ T cells, fewer expanded clones and increased TCR diversity were shown by the long-lived group, suggesting age selection. Donor CMV infection status was unknown, potentially confounding age-related changes in expanded clonotypes. Estimates of total diversity based on one million sequenced T cells were regarded as lower bounds and as underestimates. Observed TCR beta diversity correlated strongly with the percentage of naive T cells measured by flow cytometry. Because profiling used bulk unsorted PBMCs, naive and antigen-experienced compartments could not be compared conclusively.

Libraries came from 5' RACE. The sequencing machine was an Illumina HiSeq 2500. The second PCR ran for roughly 7 to 12 cycles and used a J-beta primer mix along with a sample-barcoded 5' primer. A unique molecular identifier was introduced onto each TCR beta cDNA molecule by a template-switch 5' adaptor carrying 12 random nucleotides. Each sample yielded at least 2.5 million CDR3-containing paired-end reads. The Mint cDNA synthesis kit, primed by a TRBC-specific oligonucleotide, was used to synthesize first-strand cDNA from all RNA. Following uracil-DNA glycosylase treatment, a first 18-cycle PCR with universal primers M1SS and BC2_uni_R was performed on all cDNA. Under the source paper's analysis protocol: For normalization, 1 million high-quality reads, each with a distinct molecular identifier, were randomly selected from each sample. Instead of being binned into consensus sequences, reads with shared molecular identifiers were discarded. MiTCR, run with a Q25 quality threshold and the strictest error-elimination algorithm, handled CDR3 identification, clonotype clustering and error correction. A nonparametric unseen species model using Euler transformation provided a lower-bound estimate of total TCR beta diversity. TCRdb reworked the public reads: Q25 trimming with fastp, MiXCR clone assembly, productive beta chains retained. A single entry per CDR3 protein holds the most common genes and DNA from its merged rows. These V and J calls originate from TCRdb's pipeline instead of the authors' own analysis. This sample comprises about 1.6 million distinct CDR3 sequences, 30% to 35% of them detected only once. Of the sample, approximately 11% is held by the ten largest clones.

Systemically healthy Caucasian individuals from Russia, 39 in total and aged roughly 6 to 90 years, were included as donors. Each donor gave 9.5 to 10 milliliters of peripheral blood, drawn into EDTA-treated Vacutainer tubes. Ficoll-Paque density-gradient centrifugation was used to isolate PBMCs, with at least 6.5 million per sample. Total RNA, at least 5 micrograms per sample, was extracted from PBMCs with Trizol reagent. The percentages of naive CD45RAhigh/CD27high T cells were determined by flow cytometry on a PBMC aliquot from every donor. The TCR sequence derives from a woman in her twenties or thirties in good health. The chain joins TRBV20-1 to TRBJ1-2; TRBD1 is possibly the D segment (6 matching bases). Material: blood. The CDR3 sequence is CSASDRLGDYGYTF. The sequenced DNA: TGCAGTGCTTCTGACAGGCTTGGAGACTATGGCTACACCTTC.